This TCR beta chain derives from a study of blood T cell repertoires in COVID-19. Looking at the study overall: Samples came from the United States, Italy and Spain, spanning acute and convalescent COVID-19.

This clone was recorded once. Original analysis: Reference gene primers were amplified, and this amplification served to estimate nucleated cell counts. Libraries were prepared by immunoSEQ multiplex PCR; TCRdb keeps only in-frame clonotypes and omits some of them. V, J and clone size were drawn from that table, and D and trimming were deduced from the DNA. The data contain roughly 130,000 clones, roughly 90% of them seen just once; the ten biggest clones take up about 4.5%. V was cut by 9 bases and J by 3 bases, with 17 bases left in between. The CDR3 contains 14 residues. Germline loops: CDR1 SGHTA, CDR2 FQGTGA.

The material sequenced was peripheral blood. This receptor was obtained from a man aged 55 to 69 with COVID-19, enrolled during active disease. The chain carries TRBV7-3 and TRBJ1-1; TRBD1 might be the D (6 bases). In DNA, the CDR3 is TGTGCCAGTGCCACAGGGCACGCCGACACTGAAGCTTTCTTT. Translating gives CASATGHADTEAFF.